This TCR beta chain was sequenced during a study of blood T cells in healthy people across ages. This clonotype was seen more than once but under ten times. The second PCR ran 7 to 11 cycles with a sample-barcoded 5' primer and J-beta primers. TCRdb itself ran the 5' RACE reads through MiXCR, one entry per CDR3 protein. The table includes approximately 780,000 distinct CDR3 sequences, approximately 24% detected once. V was pared by 2 bases and J by 7 bases, with 7 bases of the junction left unmatched. Germline lookup yields CDR1 SNHLY and CDR2 FYNNEI. CDR3 size: 15 residues. This sample also belongs to another study, concerning T cells of mothers and their children.

The J gene is TRBJ2-1, the V gene TRBV2; 8 bases fit TRBD1. This TCR was recovered from a boy between 10 and 17 years old in good health. Sequenced material: blood. CDR3 coding DNA: TGTGCCAGCAGTGAACAGGGGGCATCGGTAAATGAGCAGTTCTTC. Translating gives CASSEQGASVNEQFF.